This T cell receptor (beta chain) was recovered during a study of T cell changes during pregnancy in multiple sclerosis. Repertoires were generated with immunoSEQ multiplex PCR, while TCRdb's copy carries only in-frame clones and drops some. Found here are tens of thousands of clones, 85% to 95% of them singletons; the top ten hold 2% to 3%. CDR1 and CDR2 (germline): MNHEY, SVGAGI. This CDR3 contains 13 residues. V lost 5 bases and J 7 bases, leaving 12 bases between the germline ends. This chain joins TRBV6-5 and TRBJ1-5; the D gene is possibly TRBD1 (5 bases). Here the sequenced sample was CD8+ T cells from peripheral blood mononuclear cells, taken in the third trimester of pregnancy. The TCR comes from a female donor with multiple sclerosis, enrolled in a pregnancy study. CDR3 region: CASSPQQAQPQHF. In DNA, the CDR3 is TGTGCCAGCAGTCCTCAACAGGCGCAGCCCCAGCATTTT.